This passage covers 19 T cell receptor beta chains from one sample sequenced in a study of blood T cell repertoires in COVID-19. Clones were read by immunoSEQ multiplex PCR, and TCRdb kept only the in-frame ones, dropping some. This table has around 130,000 clones, roughly 90% appearing once. The sequencing input was peripheral blood. The receptors come from a man aged 45-60 years with active or convalescent COVID-19.

The V gene is TRBV27, the J gene TRBJ2-2; D perhaps matches TRBD1 (6 bases). The CDR3 consists of 15 residues. V dropped 5 bases and J dropped 0 bases, with 10 bases sitting between them. The V gene's germline CDR1 is MNHEY and CDR2 SMNVEV (reference sequence). CDR3 in amino acids: CASSQWTANTGELFF. The CDR3 DNA follows: TGTGCCAGCAGTCAGTGGACAGCGAACACCGGGGAGCTGTTTTTT.

The chain links TRBV6-6 to TRBJ2-1; D call uncertain. Germline CDR1 reads MNHNY; CDR2 reads SVGAGI (reference sequence). V was cut by 0 bases and J by 6 bases, with 3 bases left in between. This CDR3 region has 12 residues. The CDR3 coding sequence is TGTGCCAGCAGTTACTCGAGCAATGAGCAGTTCTTC. Amino acid sequence: CASSYSSNEQFF.

The V call is TRBV9, the J call TRBJ2-1; 7 nucleotides match TRBD1. The junction had 7 bases not matched to a gene; V was cut back by 0 bases and J by 1 base. Germline V gene lookup returns CDR1 SGDLS and CDR2 YYNGEE. CDR3 length equals 17 residues. The CDR3 loop is CASSVGDPGQSYNEQFF. The CDR3 region has the DNA TGTGCCAGCAGCGTAGGGGACCCGGGACAGTCCTACAATGAGCAGTTCTTC.

The chain carries TRBV18 and TRBJ2-5; TRBD1 is a possible D gene (6 bases). CDR3 length: 13 amino acids. V lost 6 bases, J lost 2 bases, and 10 bases lay in between. CDR1 is KGHSH, CDR2 LQKENI, per germline. CDR3 DNA: TGTGCCAGCTCGCGACAGGTACAAGAGACCCAGTACTTC. Translated, it gives CASSRQVQETQYF.

This clone was counted between two and nine times. V is TRBV12-5 and J is TRBJ1-1, with D unresolved. Germline-derived CDR1 and CDR2 are LGHNT and FRNRAP. The V end was cut by 3 bases, the J end by 3 bases, with 11 bases between. The CDR3 is 14 residues long. The CDR3 DNA sequence: TGTGCTAGTGGTTTAACACCCCCGCACACTGAAGCTTTCTTT. Translated: CASGLTPPHTEAFF.

This clone was picked up one time. The chain links TRBV5-1 to TRBJ2-2; TRBD1 is a possible D gene (5 bases). This CDR3 spans 17 amino acids. Germline loops: CDR1 SGHRS, CDR2 YFSETQ. The V end lost 0 bases, the J end lost 1 base, and 13 bases lay between the germline ends. In DNA form, the CDR3 reads TGCGCCAGCAGCTTGGAGGTTACAGGCTGGAACACCGGGGAGCTGTTTTTT. As protein: CASSLEVTGWNTGELFF.

CDR3 protein: CASSQARLEKLFF. In DNA form, the CDR3 reads TGTGCCAGCAGCCAAGCCAGGCTTGAAAAACTGTTTTTT. V usage is TRBV4-2 and J usage is TRBJ1-4; D unresolved. V shed 1 base and J shed 7 bases, with 7 bases lying between them. The germline gives CDR1 LGHNA, CDR2 YNFKEQ. CDR3 length equals 13 residues.

This sequence joins TRBV5-4 and TRBJ2-3, with D perhaps TRBD2 (6 bases). The CDR3 totals 14 residues. Germline lookup yields CDR1 SGHNT and CDR2 YYREEE (reference sequence). The V gene lost 4 bases and the J gene lost 3 bases, with 12 bases spanning the gap. CDR3 nucleotides: TGTGCCAGCAGCACAAGTAGCGGTACAGATACGCAGTATTTT. Amino acids: CASSTSSGTDTQYF.

The rearrangement links TRBV18 to TRBJ2-7; 8 positions match TRBD1. Germline lookup yields CDR1 KGHSH and CDR2 LQKENI. This CDR3 has 14 amino acids. Trimming at V came to 3 bases and at J to 4 bases, leaving 5 bases not matched to a gene. CDR3 region: CASSPSGGSYEQYF. The DNA of the CDR3 is TGTGCCAGCTCACCTTCAGGGGGCAGTTACGAGCAGTACTTC.

The chain joins TRBV5-5 to TRBJ2-1, with TRBD2 as a possible D gene (5 bases). The CDR3 loop spans 13 amino acids. CDR1 SGHKS and CDR2 YYEKEE come from the germline V gene (reference sequence). V shed 0 bases and J shed 6 bases, with 7 bases lying between them. The CDR3 sequence is CASSLVGSNEQFF. The CDR3 bases are TGTGCCAGCAGCTTGGTGGGGAGCAATGAGCAGTTCTTC.

The chain combines TRBV5-6 with TRBJ1-2, with D possibly being TRBD1 (6 bases). The germline V gene encodes CDR1 SGHDT and CDR2 YYEEEE. The CDR3 totals 13 residues. V lost 0 bases to trimming and J lost 4 bases, with 7 bases between them. The CDR3 nucleotides are TGTGCCAGCAGCTTGGTGGGGGCCTATGGCTACACCTTC. Residues: CASSLVGAYGYTF.

The chain combines TRBV5-4 with TRBJ2-7, with 8 bases fitting TRBD1. V was pared by 4 bases and J by 2 bases, with 8 bases of the junction left unmatched. CDR1 is SGHNT and CDR2 is YYREEE in the germline V gene (reference sequence). The CDR3 covers 15 residues. The CDR3 sequence is CASSHDRGRPYEQYF. CDR3 bases: TGTGCCAGCAGCCACGACAGGGGCCGCCCCTACGAGCAGTACTTC.

The V call is TRBV18, the J call TRBJ2-7; no clear D gene. The CDR3 consists of 14 residues. V was pared by 1 base and J by 9 bases, with 16 bases between. Germline lookup yields CDR1 KGHSH and CDR2 LQKENI. DNA for the CDR3: TGTGCCAGCTCACCACTTGAGACAAAGAGTCGGCAGTACTTC. Amino acid sequence: CASSPLETKSRQYF.

This rearrangement joins TRBV12-5 to TRBJ2-7; 8 nucleotides line up with TRBD1. J gave up 7 bases and V 4 bases, and 9 bases lay outside the gene matches. Looked up from germline, CDR1 is LGHNT and CDR2 is FRNRAP. CDR3 size: 14 residues. This CDR3 reads CASGWDRSGGEQYF. As DNA, the CDR3 is TGTGCTAGTGGTTGGGACAGGTCTGGGGGGGAGCAGTACTTC. Based on the CDR3 plus reference TRBV12-5 and TRBJ2-7, the full variable domain is DARVTQTPRHKVTEMGQEVTMRCQPILGHNTVFWYRQTMMQGLELLAYFRNRAPLDDSGMPKDRFSAEMPDATLATLKIQPSEPRDSAVYFCASGWDRSGGEQYFGPGTRLTVT.

CDR3 sequence: CASSRPTGGRTEAFF. CDR3 DNA: TGTGCCAGCAGCCGCCCGACAGGGGGCAGGACTGAAGCTTTCTTT. This chain joins TRBV7-2 and TRBJ1-1; 10 nucleotides line up with TRBD1. CDR1 is SGHTA and CDR2 is FQGNSA in the germline V gene. The V gene end was trimmed by 5 bases and the J gene end by 5 bases; junction bases not matched to a gene: 8. The CDR3 length is 15 residues.

This rearrangement joins TRBV18 to TRBJ1-1; D gene ambiguous. Germline CDR1 reads KGHSH; CDR2 reads LQKENI. The length of the CDR3 is 14 residues. V lost 2 bases to trimming and J lost 1 base, with 8 bases between them. The CDR3 DNA reads as TGTGCCAGCTCACCAAAGAACTGGAACACTGAAGCTTTCTTT. As protein: CASSPKNWNTEAFF.

The chain couples TRBV2 to TRBJ2-7, with TRBD2 matching over 8 bases. Trimming took 6 bases from V and 2 from J; bases not matched to a gene: 9. CDR1 and CDR2 (germline): SNHLY, FYNNEI. This CDR3 is 15 amino acids long. CDR3 nucleotide sequence: TGTGCCAGCAGATTGCTTGGGACTAGAGCCTACGAGCAGTACTTC. Its protein product is CASRLLGTRAYEQYF. The whole variable domain, remainder taken from reference TRBV2 and TRBJ2-7, is EPEVTQTPSHQVTQMGQEVILRCVPISNHLYFYWYRQILGQKVEFLVSFYNNEISEKSEIFDDQFSVERPDGSNFTLKIRSTKLEDSAMYFCASRLLGTRAYEQYFGPGTRLTVT.

The genes are TRBV7-2 and TRBJ1-3; 10 bases agree with TRBD1. V was clipped by 1 base and J by 3 bases; unmatched bases: 3. The CDR3 runs to 16 residues. The germline V gene has CDR1 SGHTA and CDR2 FQGNSA. CDR3 DNA: TGTGCCAGCAGCTTAGGGGACAGGGGAAGTGGAAACACCATATATTTT. It is translated as CASSLGDRGSGNTIYF.

The V call is TRBV4-1, the J call TRBJ1-2; maybe TRBD1 (5 bases). Trimming removed 0 bases at V and 3 bases at J, with 14 bases between. This CDR3 comprises 16 residues. Looked up from germline, CDR1 is MGHRA and CDR2 is YSYEKL. The CDR3 protein is CASSQDLRGGDYGYTF. The CDR3 nucleotides are TGCGCCAGCAGCCAAGATCTACGGGGAGGGGACTATGGCTACACCTTC.